This TCR beta chain is drawn from a study of T cell responses to AZD1222 COVID-19 vaccine. Study-level results: When two AZD1222 doses had been given, Spike-specific TCR breadth and depth rose. Dominant CD4 TCR responses targeted spike regions 160-218 and 743-854.

Clones were sequenced by immunoSEQ multiplex PCR, and TCRdb holds only the in-frame ones, with some missing. The sample includes 110,000 or so clones, approximately 92% of them seen just once. The ends were cut back, 2 bases at V and 7 bases at J, with 13 bases in the middle. Germline assignment: CDR1 SGHTA and CDR2 FQGNSA. This CDR3 is 14 amino acids long. Concerning this clone itself: The antigen remains unidentified.

The V call is TRBV7-2, the J call TRBJ2-3; D perhaps matches TRBD2 (5 bases). The sample consisted of peripheral blood, taken 28 days after the second AZD1222 dose. The receptor's source is an adult who received the AZD1222 COVID-19 vaccine. Here the CDR3 DNA reads TGTGCCAGCAGCTTAATGACTATGGCGAATACGCAGTATTTT. This sequence encodes CASSLMTMANTQYF.